What follows describes a single TCR beta chain. Germline V gene sequence: CDR1 SGHRS, CDR2 YFSETQ. The CDR3 has 14 amino acids. J lost 5 bases, V lost 4 bases, and 0 bases had no gene match. Authors' processing steps: Amplification of reference gene primers provided the estimated nucleated cell counts. Assay: immunoSEQ multiplex PCR; the TCRdb copy retains only in-frame clones and omits some. D and trimming come from the DNA, and the V and J calls and clone size come from that table. Altogether under 200,000 clones are present, 80% to 90% being singletons, with the ten largest covering 8% to 10%. These data belong to a study of blood T cell repertoires in COVID-19. Overall study: Donors in the United States, Italy and Spain gave samples during acute or convalescent COVID-19. The analysed material was cDNA or gDNA that came from T cells, B-cell-depleted T cells, or PBMCs.

V and J are TRBV5-1 and TRBJ2-1; TRBD2 aligns across 13 bases. The clonotype comes from a man in his sixties with acute or convalescent COVID-19. The specimen sequenced was peripheral blood. The CDR3 spells CASSGTSGNNEQFF. CDR3 DNA: TGCGCCAGCAGCGGGACTAGCGGGAACAATGAGCAGTTCTTC. Full variable domain (remainder filled in from reference TRBV5-1 and TRBJ2-1): KAGVTQTPRYLIKTRGQQVTLSCSPISGHRSVSWYQQTPGQGLQFLFEYFSETQRNKGNFPGRFSGRQFSNSRSEMNVSTLELGDSALYLCASSGTSGNNEQFFGPGTRLTVL.